This T cell receptor beta chain originates from a study of human CD8 memory T cell subsets. Comment on this clonotype: Its antigen is not known.

Phenotypically, stem-like memory CD8+ T cells (TSTEM) were characterized as CCR7+ PD-1- TIGIT-. Extraction drew RNA from duplicate vials of around 140,000 sorted CD8+ T cells for each subset. Study-wide points: Chao1 estimates indicated that stem-like memory T cells may be more diverse than precursor exhausted T cells.

The germline CDR1 and CDR2 sequences are SGHRS and YFSETQ. This CDR3 is 15 amino acids long. UMI-labeled 5' RACE generated the TCR beta libraries. Methods used by the authors: Individual TCR beta libraries contained between roughly 2,600 and 20,000 functional CDR3 beta clonotypes each. Reanalyzing the 5' RACE reads, TCRdb keeps one entry per CDR3 protein, without DNA. TCRdb, not the authors, supplied the V and J calls. The record lists around 10,000 distinct CDR3 sequences, of which the ten most abundant hold about 22%. This TCR was sampled from a human donor in good health. V is TRBV5-1 and J is TRBJ2-3; TCRdb returns TRBD1, unconfirmable since there is no DNA. The material sequenced was CD8+ stem-like memory T cells (TSCM and TCM) sorted from PBMCs. The subset denotes: stem-like memory CD8 T cells (TSTEM), CCR7+ PD-1- TIGIT-. CDR3 loop: CASSDWGSSTDTQYF.